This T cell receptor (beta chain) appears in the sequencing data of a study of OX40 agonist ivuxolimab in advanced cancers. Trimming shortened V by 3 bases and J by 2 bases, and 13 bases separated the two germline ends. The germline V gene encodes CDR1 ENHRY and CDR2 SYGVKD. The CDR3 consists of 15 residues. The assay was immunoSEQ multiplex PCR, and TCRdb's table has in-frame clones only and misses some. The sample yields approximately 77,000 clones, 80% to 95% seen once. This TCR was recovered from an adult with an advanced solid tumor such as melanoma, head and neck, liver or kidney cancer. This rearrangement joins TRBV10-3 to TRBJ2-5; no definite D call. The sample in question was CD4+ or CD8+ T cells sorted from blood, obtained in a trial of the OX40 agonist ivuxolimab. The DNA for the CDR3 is TGTGCCATCAGTGACCGCCCGGGCGGTCAAGAGACCCAGTACTTC. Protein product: CAISDRPGGQETQYF.